Shown below are 10 T cell receptor beta chains from a single sample sequenced in a study of blood T cell repertoires in COVID-19. Repertoires were generated with immunoSEQ multiplex PCR, while TCRdb's copy carries only in-frame clones and drops some. The sample yields a few hundred thousand clones, 70% to 90% seen once. Sequencing used peripheral blood. Every receptor here comes from an older woman with acute or convalescent COVID-19.

The chain is built from TRBV27 and TRBJ2-7, with TRBD2 as a possible D gene (5 bases). V was pared by 5 bases and J by 6 bases, with 20 bases between. The CDR3 consists of 15 residues. Per the germline V gene, CDR1 is MNHEY and CDR2 is SMNVEV (reference sequence). This chain's CDR3 is CASSPFGPDSGEQYF. The CDR3 DNA sequence: TGTGCCAGCAGTCCTTTCGGGCCGGACTCGGGCGAGCAGTACTTC.

This chain uses TRBV12-3 or TRBV12-4 with TRBJ2-4, with D perhaps TRBD2 (6 bases). The CDR3 extends over 13 amino acids. The germline V and J ends were trimmed by 3 bases and 7 bases, with 10 bases remaining between them. CDR3 DNA sequence: TGTGCCAGCAGTTTGATTGGGGGGAACATTCAGTACTTC. Its protein product is CASSLIGGNIQYF.

The V and J genes are TRBV4-1 and TRBJ1-5; D is possibly TRBD1 (6 bases). This CDR3 spans 16 amino acids. Trimming removed 2 bases at V and 4 bases at J, with 15 bases between. CDR1 is MGHRA and CDR2 is YSYEKL in the germline V gene. CDR3: CASSQNSWTANQPQHF. The CDR3 nucleotides are TGCGCCAGCAGCCAAAATAGTTGGACAGCTAATCAGCCCCAGCATTTT.

The chain joins TRBV5-4 to TRBJ1-4, with D possibly TRBD1 on 6 matching bases. Germline V gene data show CDR1 as SGHNT and CDR2 as YYREEE (reference sequence). V was trimmed by 4 bases and J by 8 bases, leaving 21 bases between them. The CDR3 is made up of 16 amino acids. The CDR3 bases are TGTGCCAGCAGCCCTCAAACAGGGCTTAAGGGAGAAAAACTGTTTTTT. Translated, it gives CASSPQTGLKGEKLFF.

This chain links TRBV19 with TRBJ2-7; weak D call: TRBD1 (6 bases). Germline V gene sequence: CDR1 LNHDA, CDR2 SQIVND (reference sequence). V dropped 7 bases and J dropped 2 bases, with 21 bases sitting between them. The CDR3 consists of 16 residues. CDR3 nucleotide sequence: TGTGCCAGTACCCTCCGCTGGGGGCTAGATGCCTACGAGCAGTACTTC. It yields the protein CASTLRWGLDAYEQYF.

The V gene is TRBV7-8, the J gene TRBJ2-7, with D possibly matching TRBD1 (5 bases). Deletions cut 4 bases from V and 6 bases from J, with 16 bases between. The germline V gene encodes CDR1 SGHVS and CDR2 FQNEAQ. CDR3 length: 14 residues. The CDR3 region is CASSYTGARPEQYF. The CDR3 coding sequence is TGTGCCAGCAGCTATACAGGAGCAAGGCCCGAGCAGTACTTC.

This chain joins TRBV4-1 and TRBJ1-2; 8 bases are shared with TRBD1. This CDR3 has 15 residues. Germline V gene data show CDR1 as MGHRA and CDR2 as YSYEKL. The V segment lost 4 bases and the J segment 0 bases; nucleotides outside the gene matches: 4. CDR3 residues: CASSPSQGANYGYTF. CDR3 in DNA: TGCGCCAGCAGCCCCTCACAGGGGGCTAACTATGGCTACACCTTC.

This chain connects TRBV4-1 to TRBJ2-2; maybe TRBD1 (6 bases). The CDR3 contains 16 residues. Trimming pared 4 bases from V and 4 bases from J, leaving 16 bases between. From germline, CDR1 is MGHRA and CDR2 YSYEKL. The DNA for the CDR3 is TGCGCCAGCAGCCCGAAGGGGGTACGGGGCACCGGGGAGCTGTTTTTT. Residues: CASSPKGVRGTGELFF.

The chain couples TRBV2 to TRBJ1-2; unclear D gene. Looked up from germline, CDR1 is SNHLY and CDR2 is FYNNEI. This CDR3 has 12 amino acids. With 6 bases removed from V and 3 bases from J, the gap between germline ends came to 8 bases. The CDR3 DNA is TGTGCCAGCAGGGGCTTGGACTATGGCTACACCTTC. Its translation: CASRGLDYGYTF.

J is TRBJ2-1 and V is TRBV5-8, with 9 bases that match TRBD2. The V gene's germline CDR1 is SGHTS and CDR2 YDEGEE. This CDR3 spans 17 amino acids. J gave up 9 bases and V 0 bases, and 13 bases lay outside the gene matches. CDR3 nucleotides: TGTGCCAGCAGCTTGGATAGTTTCCGCGGGGGGGCCACTGAGCAGTTCTTC. This gives the protein CASSLDSFRGGATEQFF.